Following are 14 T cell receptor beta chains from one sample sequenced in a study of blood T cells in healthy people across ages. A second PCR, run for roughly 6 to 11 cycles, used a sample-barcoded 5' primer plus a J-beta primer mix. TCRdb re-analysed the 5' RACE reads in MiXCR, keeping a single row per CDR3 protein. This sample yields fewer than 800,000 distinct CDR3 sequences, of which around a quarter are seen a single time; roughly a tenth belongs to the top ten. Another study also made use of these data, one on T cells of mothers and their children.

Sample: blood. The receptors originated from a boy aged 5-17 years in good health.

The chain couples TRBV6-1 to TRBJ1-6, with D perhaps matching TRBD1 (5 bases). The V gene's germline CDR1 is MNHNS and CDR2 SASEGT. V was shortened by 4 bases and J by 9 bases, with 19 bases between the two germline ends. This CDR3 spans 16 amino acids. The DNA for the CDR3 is TGTGCCAGCAGTGGCACAACGGGGGGTTTGGGTTCACCCCTCCACTTT. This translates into CASSGTTGGLGSPLHF.

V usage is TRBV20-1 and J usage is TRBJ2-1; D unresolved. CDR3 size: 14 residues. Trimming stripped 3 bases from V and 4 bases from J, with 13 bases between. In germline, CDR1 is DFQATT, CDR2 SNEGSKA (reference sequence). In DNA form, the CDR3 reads TGCAGTGCTAGCGGGCCTGAGATTTACAATGAGCAGTTCTTC. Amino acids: CSASGPEIYNEQFF.

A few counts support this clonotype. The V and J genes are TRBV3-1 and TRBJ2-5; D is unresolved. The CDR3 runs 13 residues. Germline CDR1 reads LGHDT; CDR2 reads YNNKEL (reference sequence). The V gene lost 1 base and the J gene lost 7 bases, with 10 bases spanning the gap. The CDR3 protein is CASSQVSGGTQYF. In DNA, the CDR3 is TGTGCCAGCAGCCAAGTTTCGGGTGGGACCCAGTACTTC.

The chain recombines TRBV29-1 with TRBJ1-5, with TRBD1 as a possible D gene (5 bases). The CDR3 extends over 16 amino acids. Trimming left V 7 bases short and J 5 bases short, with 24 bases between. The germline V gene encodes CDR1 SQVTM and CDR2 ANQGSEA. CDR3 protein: CSGEGLGGALDQPQHF. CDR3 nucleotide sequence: TGCAGCGGTGAGGGGCTGGGTGGGGCATTGGATCAGCCCCAGCATTTT.

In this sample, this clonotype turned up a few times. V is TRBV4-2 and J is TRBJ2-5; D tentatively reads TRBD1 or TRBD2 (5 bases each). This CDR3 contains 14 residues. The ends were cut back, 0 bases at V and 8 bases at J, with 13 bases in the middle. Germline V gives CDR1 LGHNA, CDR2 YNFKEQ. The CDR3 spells CASSQDRDQPTQYF. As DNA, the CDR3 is TGTGCCAGCAGCCAAGATAGGGACCAGCCCACCCAGTACTTC.

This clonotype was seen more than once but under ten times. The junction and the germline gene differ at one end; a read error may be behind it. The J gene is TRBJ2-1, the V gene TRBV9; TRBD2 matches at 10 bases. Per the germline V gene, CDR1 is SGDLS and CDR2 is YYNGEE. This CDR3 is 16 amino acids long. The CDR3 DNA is TGTGCCAGCAGCGTAGACTTAGCGGGAGGAGCAGATGAGCGGTTCTTC. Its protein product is CASSVDLAGGADERFF.

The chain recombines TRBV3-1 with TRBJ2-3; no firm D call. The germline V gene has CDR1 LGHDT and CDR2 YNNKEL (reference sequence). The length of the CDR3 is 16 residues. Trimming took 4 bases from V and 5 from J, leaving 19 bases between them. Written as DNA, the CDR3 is TGTGCCAGCAGCCCGACCCATGGGCTAGGTCAAGATACGCAGTATTTT. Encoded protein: CASSPTHGLGQDTQYF.

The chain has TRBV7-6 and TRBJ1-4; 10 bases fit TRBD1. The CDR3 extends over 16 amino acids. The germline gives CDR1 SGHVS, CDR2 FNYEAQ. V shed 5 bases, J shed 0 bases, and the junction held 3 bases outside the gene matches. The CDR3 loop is CASSIGTGATNEKLFF. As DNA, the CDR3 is TGTGCCAGCAGCATCGGGACAGGGGCAACTAATGAAAAACTGTTTTTT.

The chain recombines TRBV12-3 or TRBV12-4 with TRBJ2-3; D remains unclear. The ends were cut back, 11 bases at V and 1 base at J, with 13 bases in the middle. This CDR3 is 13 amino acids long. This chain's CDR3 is CALRSAGTDTQYF. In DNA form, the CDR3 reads TGTGCCCTGCGGTCCGCTGGCACAGATACGCAGTATTTT.

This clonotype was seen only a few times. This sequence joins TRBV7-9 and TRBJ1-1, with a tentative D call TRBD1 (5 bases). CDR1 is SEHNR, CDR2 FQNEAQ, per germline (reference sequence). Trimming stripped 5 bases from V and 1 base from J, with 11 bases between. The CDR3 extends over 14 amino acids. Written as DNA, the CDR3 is TGTGCCAGCAGCGCAGGGTGGGCGAACACTGAAGCTTTCTTT. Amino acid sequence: CASSAGWANTEAFF. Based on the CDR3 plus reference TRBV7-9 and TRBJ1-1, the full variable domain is DTGVSQNPRHKITKRGQNVTFRCDPISEHNRLYWYRQTLGQGPEFLTYFQNEAQLEKSRLLSDRFSAERPKGSFSTLEIQRTEQGDSAMYLCASSAGWANTEAFFGQGTRLTVV.

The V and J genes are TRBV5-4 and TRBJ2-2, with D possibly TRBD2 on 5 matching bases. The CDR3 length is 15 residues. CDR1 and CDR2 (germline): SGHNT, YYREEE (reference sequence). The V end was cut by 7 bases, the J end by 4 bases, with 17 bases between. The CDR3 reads CASSRPAGGTGELFF. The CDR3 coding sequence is TGTGCCAGCTCCCGACCCGCCGGAGGCACCGGGGAGCTGTTTTTT.

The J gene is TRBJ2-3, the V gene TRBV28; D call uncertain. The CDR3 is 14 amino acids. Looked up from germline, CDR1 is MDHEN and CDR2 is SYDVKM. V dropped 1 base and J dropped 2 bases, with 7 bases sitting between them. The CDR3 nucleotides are TGTGCCAGCAGTTTATACCTCACCACAGATACGCAGTATTTT. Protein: CASSLYLTTDTQYF.

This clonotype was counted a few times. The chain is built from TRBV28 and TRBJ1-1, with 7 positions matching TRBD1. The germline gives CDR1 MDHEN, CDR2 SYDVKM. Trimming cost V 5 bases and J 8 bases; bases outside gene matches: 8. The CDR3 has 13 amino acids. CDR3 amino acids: CASSPLPTGEAFF. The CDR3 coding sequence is TGTGCCAGCAGTCCCCTCCCGACAGGGGAAGCTTTCTTT.

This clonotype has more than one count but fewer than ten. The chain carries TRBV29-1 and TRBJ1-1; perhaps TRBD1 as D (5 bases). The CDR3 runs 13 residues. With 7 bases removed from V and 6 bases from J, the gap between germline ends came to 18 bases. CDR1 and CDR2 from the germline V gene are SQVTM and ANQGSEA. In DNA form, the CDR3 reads TGCAGCGGAACTGGGGGTTGGTCAGCTGAAGCTTTCTTT. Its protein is CSGTGGWSAEAFF. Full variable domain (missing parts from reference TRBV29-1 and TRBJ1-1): SAVISQKPSRDICQRGTSLTIQCQVDSQVTMMFWYRQQPGQSLTLIATANQGSEATYESGFVIDKFPISRPNLTFSTLTVSNMSPEDSSIYLCSGTGGWSAEAFFGQGTRLTVV.